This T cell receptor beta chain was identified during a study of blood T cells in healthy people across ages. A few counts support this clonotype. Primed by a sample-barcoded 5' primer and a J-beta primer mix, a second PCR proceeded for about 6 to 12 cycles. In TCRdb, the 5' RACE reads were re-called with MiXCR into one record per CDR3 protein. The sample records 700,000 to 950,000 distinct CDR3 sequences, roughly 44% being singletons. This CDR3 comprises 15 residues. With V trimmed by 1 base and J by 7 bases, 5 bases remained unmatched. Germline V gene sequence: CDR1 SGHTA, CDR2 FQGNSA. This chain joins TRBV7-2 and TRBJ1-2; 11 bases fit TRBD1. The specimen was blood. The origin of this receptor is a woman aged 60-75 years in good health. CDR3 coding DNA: TGTGCCAGCAGCTTAGAGGGACAGGGGGGAGGTGGCTACACCTTC. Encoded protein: CASSLEGQGGGGYTF.